The 21 T cell receptor beta chains in this list originate from one sample, sequenced in a study of shared clonotypes between healthy human individuals. The assay was immunoSEQ multiplex PCR, and TCRdb's table has in-frame clones only and misses some. This table holds around 510,000 clones, roughly 95% found once. The sample was naive CD4+ T cells sorted from blood. Stated subset: CD45RA+ positively selected. The receptor set was obtained from a woman aged 25-40 years in good health.

The chain recombines TRBV5-1 with TRBJ2-1; D uncertain. Looked up from germline, CDR1 is SGHRS and CDR2 is YFSETQ. Trimming removed 4 bases from V and 6 bases from J, with 23 bases in between. CDR3 size: 17 residues. The CDR3 sequence is CASSPPGGIPGVNEQFF. As DNA, the CDR3 is TGCGCCAGCAGCCCTCCCGGCGGAATCCCTGGGGTCAATGAGCAGTTCTTC.

The chain links TRBV30 to TRBJ2-2, with no clear D. V lost 3 bases, J lost 6 bases, and 11 bases lay in between. This CDR3 is 13 amino acids long. Germline V CDR1 and CDR2: GTSNPN, SVGIG (reference sequence). The CDR3 region is CAWRTLFSGELFF. CDR3 coding DNA: TGTGCCTGGAGGACACTTTTTTCCGGGGAGCTGTTTTTT. Full variable domain (rest looked up from reference TRBV30 and TRBJ2-2): SQTIHQWPATLVQPVGSPLSLECTVEGTSNPNLYWYRQAAGRGLQLLFYSVGIGQISSEVPQNLSASRPQDRQFILSSKKLLLSDSGFYLCAWRTLFSGELFFGEGSRLTVL.

In this sample, this clone turned up once. This chain links TRBV5-8 with TRBJ1-4; D gene unclear. The CDR3 sequence is 15 residues long. Deletions cut 0 bases from V and 4 bases from J, with 10 bases between. CDR1 and CDR2 (germline): SGHTS, YDEGEE. This CDR3 reads CASSLGRRINEKLFF. Written as DNA, the CDR3 is TGTGCCAGCAGCTTGGGCCGGAGGATTAATGAAAAACTGTTTTTT.

As for this clone: The same CDR3 is also encoded by other DNA sequences in this sample. This chain connects TRBV6-1 to TRBJ2-7, with D unclear. The CDR3 consists of 12 residues. CDR1 is MNHNS and CDR2 is SASEGT in the germline V gene. The V gene lost 3 bases and the J gene lost 4 bases, with 7 bases spanning the gap. The CDR3 loop is CASSEMGYEQYF. CDR3 coding DNA: TGTGCCAGCAGTGAGATGGGGTACGAGCAGTACTTC.

This clone appeared a single time. The chain recombines TRBV19 with TRBJ1-5; D call uncertain. V was shortened by 5 bases and J by 2 bases, with 7 bases between the two germline ends. CDR3 size: 13 residues. Germline V gene sequence: CDR1 LNHDA, CDR2 SQIVND (reference sequence). The CDR3, as DNA: TGTGCCAGTAGTTATGCCCGCAATCAGCCCCAGCATTTT. As protein: CASSYARNQPQHF. Combining the CDR3 with reference TRBV19 and TRBJ1-5 gives the whole variable domain DGGITQSPKYLFRKEGQNVTLSCEQNLNHDAMYWYRQDPGQGLRLIYYSQIVNDFQKGDIAEGYSVSREKKESFPLTVTSAQKNPTAFYLCASSYARNQPQHFGDGTRLSIL.

The chain is built from TRBV11-2 and TRBJ2-7; 11 nucleotides align to TRBD1. J was trimmed by 0 bases and V by 1 base; bases with no gene match: 2. The CDR3 runs to 16 residues. Germline V lookup: CDR1 SGHAT, CDR2 FQNNGV. The CDR3 bases are TGTGCCAGCAGCTTAGTTGGACAGGGGGCCTCCTACGAGCAGTACTTC. It codes for CASSLVGQGASYEQYF.

The rearrangement uses TRBV11-2 and TRBJ1-4, with a possible D match to TRBD1 (6 bases). V shed 5 bases and J shed 8 bases, with 15 bases lying between them. Germline CDR1 and CDR2: SGHAT and FQNNGV. CDR3 length: 14 residues. For the CDR3, the DNA is TGTGCCAGCAGCCCCGACAGGCAGCGGGAAAAACTGTTTTTT. Amino acid sequence: CASSPDRQREKLFF.

The V call is TRBV6-5, the J call TRBJ1-1; D might be TRBD1 (6 bases). Trimming stripped 2 bases from V and 6 bases from J, with 13 bases between. Germline-derived CDR1 and CDR2 are MNHEY and SVGAGI. The length of the CDR3 is 14 residues. The DNA of the CDR3 is TGTGCCAGCAGTTACGGGGATGCAGGGGCTGAAGCTTTCTTT. It encodes CASSYGDAGAEAFF.

The genes are TRBV7-3 and TRBJ2-1; tentatively, D is TRBD2 (5 bases). V was trimmed by 1 base and J by 6 bases, leaving 13 bases between them. Per germline, CDR1 SGHTA and CDR2 FQGTGA. The CDR3 spans 15 residues. CDR3 amino acids: CASSLRSSTTNEQFF. The CDR3, as DNA: TGTGCCAGCAGCTTAAGGAGTTCGACTACCAATGAGCAGTTCTTC.

The genes are TRBV6-5 and TRBJ2-3; weak D call: TRBD2 (5 bases). The germline V gene encodes CDR1 MNHEY and CDR2 SVGAGI. The CDR3 length is 15 residues. V dropped 0 bases and J dropped 3 bases, with 10 bases sitting between them. The CDR3 is CASSYSGRRTDTQYF. DNA of the CDR3: TGTGCCAGCAGTTACTCTGGTCGGAGGACAGATACGCAGTATTTT.

This chain uses TRBV11-2 with TRBJ2-1, with TRBD2 matching over 9 bases. The junction had 10 bases not matched to a gene; V was cut back by 6 bases and J by 7 bases. CDR3 length equals 15 residues. Germline CDR1 reads SGHAT; CDR2 reads FQNNGV. The CDR3: CASSEVAGGWNEQFF. The CDR3 nucleotides read TGTGCCAGCAGTGAAGTGGCGGGAGGGTGGAATGAGCAGTTCTTC. The whole variable domain, remainder taken from reference TRBV11-2 and TRBJ2-1, is EAGVAQSPRYKIIEKRQSVAFWCNPISGHATLYWYQQILGQGPKLLIQFQNNGVVDDSQLPKDRFSAERLKGVDSTLKIQPAKLEDSAVYLCASSEVAGGWNEQFFGPGTRLTVL.

The chain recombines TRBV5-1 with TRBJ2-1, with TRBD2 matching over 10 bases. CDR1 and CDR2 (germline): SGHRS, YFSETQ. The CDR3 sequence is 17 residues long. The V and J ends lost 2 bases and 4 bases, in that order; junction bases with no gene match: 9. CDR3 residues: CASSFARQREGYNEQFF. The CDR3 DNA sequence: TGCGCCAGCAGCTTCGCCCGCCAGCGGGAGGGATACAATGAGCAGTTCTTC.

J is TRBJ2-7 and V is TRBV11-3; D call uncertain. V lost 4 bases and J lost 1, with 8 bases in between. This CDR3 has 13 amino acids. Germline values: CDR1 SGHNT, CDR2 YENEEA. The CDR3: CASSYGPSYEQYF. CDR3 nucleotides: TGTGCCAGCAGCTACGGCCCGTCCTACGAGCAGTACTTC.

The chain carries TRBV6-5 and TRBJ2-3, with D hard to call. The germline gives CDR1 MNHEY, CDR2 SVGAGI. This CDR3 spans 12 amino acids. The germline V and J ends were trimmed by 4 bases and 2 bases, with 4 bases remaining between them. The CDR3 nucleotides read TGTGCCAGCAGTTCCCTCACAGATACGCAGTATTTT. It translates to CASSSLTDTQYF.

V and J are TRBV6-5 and TRBJ2-7, with 9 bases fitting TRBD2. After removal of 11 bases from V and 6 bases from J, the junction contained 14 bases not matched to a gene. The CDR3 loop spans 14 amino acids. CDR1 MNHEY and CDR2 SVGAGI come from the germline V gene. CDR3 amino acids: CAPSPPSGRCEQYF. In DNA form, the CDR3 reads TGTGCCCCCTCCCCCCCAAGCGGGAGGTGCGAGCAGTACTTC.

The chain carries TRBV28 and TRBJ1-2, with D possibly TRBD1 on 5 matching bases. Germline V CDR1 and CDR2: MDHEN, SYDVKM. V dropped 5 bases and J dropped 1 base, with 11 bases sitting between them. This CDR3 has 14 residues. The CDR3 loop reads CASSIQQGNYGYTF. As DNA, the CDR3 is TGTGCCAGCAGTATCCAGCAGGGTAACTATGGCTACACCTTC.

The rearrangement uses TRBV11-2 and TRBJ2-7, with D perhaps TRBD1 (6 bases). The CDR3 runs 14 residues. V was pared by 2 bases and J by 2 bases, with 10 bases between. From germline, CDR1 is SGHAT and CDR2 FQNNGV. CDR3 in DNA: TGTGCCAGCAGCTTACGACAGGCCACCTACGAGCAGTACTTC. As protein: CASSLRQATYEQYF. The full variable domain, completed using reference TRBV11-2 and TRBJ2-7, is EAGVAQSPRYKIIEKRQSVAFWCNPISGHATLYWYQQILGQGPKLLIQFQNNGVVDDSQLPKDRFSAERLKGVDSTLKIQPAKLEDSAVYLCASSLRQATYEQYFGPGTRLTVT.

The chain carries TRBV6-1 and TRBJ1-2; D gene unclear. Trimming shortened V by 3 bases and J by 2 bases, and 10 bases separated the two germline ends. The germline V gene has CDR1 MNHNS and CDR2 SASEGT. The CDR3 has 14 amino acids. CDR3 in amino acids: CASSDHPGNYGYTF. Here the CDR3 DNA reads TGTGCCAGCAGTGACCATCCGGGGAACTATGGCTACACCTTC.

This chain joins TRBV7-9 and TRBJ1-1; D gene uncertain. CDR3 size: 14 residues. Germline CDR1 SEHNR, CDR2 FQNEAQ (reference sequence). Deletions cut 3 bases from V and 0 bases from J, with 8 bases between. The CDR3, as DNA: TGTGCCAGCAGCTTGACCTCTCTGAACACTGAAGCTTTCTTT. Its protein is CASSLTSLNTEAFF.

The chain carries TRBV7-8 and TRBJ1-2; D perhaps matches TRBD1 (6 bases). The germline gives CDR1 SGHVS, CDR2 FQNEAQ. Trimming stripped 1 base from V and 7 bases from J, with 16 bases between. The CDR3 length is 15 residues. This CDR3 is CASSLEVQGTFGYTF. In DNA form, the CDR3 reads TGTGCCAGCAGCTTAGAGGTGCAGGGGACTTTTGGCTACACCTTC.

This chain uses TRBV28 with TRBJ1-2; D possibly corresponds to TRBD1 (5 bases). Germline V CDR1 and CDR2: MDHEN, SYDVKM. There are 13 residues in the CDR3. Trimming took off 8 bases at V and 10 bases at J, with 20 bases between the two ends. The CDR3 region has the DNA TGTGCCAGCTCCCGTCCTGGGGTAGGGGTCTACACCTTC. Residues: CASSRPGVGVYTF.